This entry concerns a single T cell receptor beta chain. Antigen specificity is unknown. Every one of the donors was a healthy Caucasian. The data originate from a study of identical twins. Study observations and caveats: Out-of-frame alpha sequences shared by twins were enriched for low generation probability.

Germline CDR1 reads DFQATT; CDR2 reads SNEGSKA (reference sequence). The CDR3 is 12 residues long. The V gene lost 6 bases and the J gene lost 0 bases, with 8 bases spanning the gap. TCRdb redid the calling of the 5' RACE reads with MiXCR, one entry per CDR3 protein. This sample has 450,000 or so distinct CDR3 sequences, with 20% to 25% found just once. This same sample was also part of a study on T cells expressing NK-cell markers.

Input material: CD4+ T cells sorted from blood. The chain employs TRBV20-1 and TRBJ1-2; D perhaps matches TRBD1 (5 bases). This clonotype was sampled from a woman aged 18 to 35 in good health. CDR3 in amino acids: CSAQTANYGYTF. The CDR3 DNA sequence: TGCAGTGCCCAGACAGCTAACTATGGCTACACCTTC.